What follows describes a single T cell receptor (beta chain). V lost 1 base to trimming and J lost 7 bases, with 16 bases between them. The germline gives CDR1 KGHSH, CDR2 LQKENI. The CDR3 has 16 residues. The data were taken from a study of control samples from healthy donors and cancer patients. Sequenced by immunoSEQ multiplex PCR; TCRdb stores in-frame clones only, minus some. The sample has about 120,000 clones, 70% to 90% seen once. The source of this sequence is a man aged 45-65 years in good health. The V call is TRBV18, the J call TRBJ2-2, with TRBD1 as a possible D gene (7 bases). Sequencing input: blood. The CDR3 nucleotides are TGTGCCAGCTCACCACGGAGGGGGCACTCGGGCGGGGAGCTGTTTTTT. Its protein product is CASSPRRGHSGGELFF.